The present TCR beta chain was sequenced within a study of beta chain features in type 1 diabetes. As for the study in general: Sorted cells examined across all samples numbered more than 100 million. Study observations and caveats: Within patients, naive, central memory and Treg TCRB repertoires seemed more similar than within healthy donors.

TCRB transcripts that were expressed got sequenced, as all of the isolated RNA had been reverse transcribed. Generated by immunoSEQ multiplex PCR, the TCRdb table keeps only in-frame clones and is missing some. The table includes hundreds of thousands of clones, approximately 15% detected once. Worth noting for this clone: Its antigen is not known.

Sequenced material: naive CD4+ T cells from blood. The sequence came from a man younger than 45 in good health.

This CDR3 is CAWIRQGNYGYTF. The CDR3 DNA reads as TGTGCCTGGATTCGTCAGGGGAACTATGGCTACACCTTC. V gene TRBV30 combines with J gene TRBJ1-2; perhaps TRBD1 as D (6 bases). Trimming stripped 4 bases from V and 2 bases from J, with 11 bases between. The CDR3 sequence is 13 residues long. Germline assignment: CDR1 GTSNPN and CDR2 SVGIG (reference sequence).